The rows below give T cell receptor beta chains drawn from one sample of a study of identical twins. TCRdb processed the 5' RACE reads anew with MiXCR; each CDR3 protein has one entry. The data contain 450,000 to 650,000 distinct CDR3 sequences, approximately 10% of them seen just once; the ten biggest clones take up roughly 3%. These same data were also listed under a study on yellow fever vaccine responses in identical twins.

The sample taken for sequencing was PBMCs. These receptors all stem from a young woman in good health. Both conserved end residues are part of each CDR3. Each record gives: J gene, clone size, V gene, D gene, CDR3 DNA, CDR3 protein. D genes are given only for firm matches. Some rows have no size entry. The others give once, few or many, or a class for an expanded clone.

TRBJ2-7	-	TRBV28	-	TGTGCCAGCAGGGGGAATAGGGGCCTAGCCTACGAGCAGTACTTC	CASRGNRGLAYEQYF
TRBJ2-1	many	TRBV5-6	-	TGTGCCAGCAGCTTGTCACTATGGGGCAATGAGCAGTTCTTC	CASSLSLWGNEQFF
TRBJ2-1	few	TRBV6-4	TRBD1	TGTGCCAGCAGTGACTCCACCGGGACAGCGAACAATGAGCAGTTCTTC	CASSDSTGTANNEQFF
TRBJ2-1	-	TRBV6-4	TRBD2	TGTGCCAGCAGACCGGGACTAGCGGTGGGTGAGCAGTTCTTC	CASRPGLAVGEQFF
TRBJ2-3	-	TRBV9	TRBD1	TGTGCCAGCAGCCTGGGACAGTTCACAGATACGCAGTATTTT	CASSLGQFTDTQYF
TRBJ2-7	-	TRBV5-1	-	TGCGCCAGCAGCTTGGCGGGGGAGGCCTACTACGAGCAGTACTTC	CASSLAGEAYYEQYF
TRBJ1-5	many	TRBV18	-	TGTGCCAGCTCGCCATACAGAGGTGATCAGCCCCAGCATTTT	CASSPYRGDQPQHF
TRBJ2-3	once	TRBV2	TRBD2	TGTGCCAGCACGGGGGGAAAAGATACGCAGTATTTT	CASTGGKDTQYF
TRBJ2-5	few	TRBV27	-	TGTGCCAGCAGTCTGCAGGCGTACCAAGAGACCCAGTACTTC	CASSLQAYQETQYF
TRBJ2-5	-	TRBV7-9	-	TGTGCCAGCAGCTTAGCCCGTCCGGGGCAAGAGACCCAGTACTTC	CASSLARPGQETQYF
TRBJ2-7	many	TRBV9	-	TGTGCCAGCAGCGTAGATGGCGGCTTCGACGAGCAGTACTTC	CASSVDGGFDEQYF
TRBJ2-7	many	TRBV6-5	-	TGTGCCAGCAGTTACAGGGAGGGGGCCCAACGATACGAGCAGTACTTC	CASSYREGAQRYEQYF
TRBJ2-1	-	TRBV7-2	-	TGTGCCAGCAGCTTAGACAGATATGAGCAGTTCTTC	CASSLDRYEQFF
TRBJ2-7	-	TRBV20-1	TRBD2	TGCAGTGCTAGACCCCGAGAGGGAGGGCCCTCCCGGTACCCATACGAGCAGTACTTC	CSARPREGGPSRYPYEQYF
TRBJ2-5	few	TRBV27	TRBD1	TGTGCCAGCAGTCATGGACAGGGGGGTCCAATCCAGTACTTC	CASSHGQGGPIQYF
TRBJ1-1	few	TRBV28	TRBD1	TGTGCCAGCAGGTATACAGGGGACACTGAAGCTTTCTTT	CASRYTGDTEAFF
TRBJ2-7	few	TRBV6-2/TRBV6-3	-	TGTGCCAGCAGTTACTTAAGACCCGGTTCGCCTGGACAGGAGGGCTACGAGCAGTACTTC	CASSYLRPGSPGQEGYEQYF
TRBJ2-3	-	TRBV28	TRBD2	TGTGCCAGCACCTCAACTAGGGCTAGCGGGAGATCAGTGACAGATACGCAGTATTTT	CASTSTRASGRSVTDTQYF
TRBJ2-7	-	TRBV5-1	TRBD1	TGCGCCAGCAGCTTGGCGGGACAGGGGATTTCCTTC	CASSLAGQGISF
TRBJ2-1	-	TRBV7-9	-	TGTGCCAGCAGCTTAGCGGGCCCCGTCAATGAGCAGTTCTTC	CASSLAGPVNEQFF
TRBJ2-3	few	TRBV7-2	-	TGTGCCAGCAGCTTATACACTCGCACAGATACGCAGTATTTT	CASSLYTRTDTQYF
TRBJ2-1	few	TRBV28	-	TGTGCCAGCAGTTTTGAGGTTTTCAGCTCCTACAATGAGCAGTTCTTC	CASSFEVFSSYNEQFF
TRBJ2-1	few	TRBV6-2/TRBV6-3	-	TGTGCCAGCAGTGACCCTTTCTTAAATGAGCAGTTCTTC	CASSDPFLNEQFF
TRBJ1-1	-	TRBV7-2	-	TGTGCCAGCAGCTTAGCCTTTAGATCGAACACTGAAGCTTTCTTT	CASSLAFRSNTEAFF
TRBJ2-7	few	TRBV6-2/TRBV6-3	TRBD2	TGTGCCATCGGGAGGGACTACGAGCAGTACTTC	CAIGRDYEQYF
TRBJ2-1	few	TRBV9	TRBD2	TGTGCCAGCAGCGTGGGAGGGGAGGATGAGCAGTTCTTC	CASSVGGEDEQFF
TRBJ2-5	many	TRBV30	-	TGTGCCTGGAGTCTAGGGGGGGTGCAAGAGACCCAGTACTTC	CAWSLGGVQETQYF
TRBJ2-3	many	TRBV12-5	-	TGTGCTAGTGGTTTTCGGGGCACAGATACGCAGTATTTT	CASGFRGTDTQYF
TRBJ1-1	many	TRBV6-1	-	TGTGCCAGCAGCACACAAGGAGGGGTTGGGACTGAAGCTTTCTTT	CASSTQGGVGTEAFF
TRBJ2-1	many	TRBV7-2	-	TGTGCCAGCAGCACCAACAGGGTTGGCAATGAGCAGTTCTTC	CASSTNRVGNEQFF
TRBJ2-3	few	TRBV12-3/TRBV12-4	-	TGTGCCAGCAGTTTGGCCGAAAACACAGATACGCAGTATTTT	CASSLAENTDTQYF
TRBJ2-4	few	TRBV5-6	-	TGTGCCAGCAGCCCGTGGGACATTCAGTACTTC	CASSPWDIQYF